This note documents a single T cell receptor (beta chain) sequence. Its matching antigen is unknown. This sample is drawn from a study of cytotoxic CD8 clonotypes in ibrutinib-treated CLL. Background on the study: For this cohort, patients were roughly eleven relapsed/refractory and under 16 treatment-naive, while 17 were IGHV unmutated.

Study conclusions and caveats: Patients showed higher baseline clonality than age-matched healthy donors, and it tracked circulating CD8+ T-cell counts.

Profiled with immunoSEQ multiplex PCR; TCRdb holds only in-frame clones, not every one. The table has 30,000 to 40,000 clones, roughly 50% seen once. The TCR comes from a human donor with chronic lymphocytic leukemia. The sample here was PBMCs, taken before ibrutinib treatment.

The DNA of the CDR3 is TGTGCCAGCATGCGGCGGGATCCGGGGAGCTCCTACAATGAGCAGTTCTTC. Translating it yields CASMRRDPGSSYNEQFF. The chain is built from TRBV7-9 and TRBJ2-1; tentatively, D is TRBD2 (6 bases). Germline V gene data show CDR1 as SEHNR and CDR2 as FQNEAQ (reference sequence). Trimming removed 7 bases from V and 0 bases from J, with 19 bases in between. The CDR3 runs 17 residues.